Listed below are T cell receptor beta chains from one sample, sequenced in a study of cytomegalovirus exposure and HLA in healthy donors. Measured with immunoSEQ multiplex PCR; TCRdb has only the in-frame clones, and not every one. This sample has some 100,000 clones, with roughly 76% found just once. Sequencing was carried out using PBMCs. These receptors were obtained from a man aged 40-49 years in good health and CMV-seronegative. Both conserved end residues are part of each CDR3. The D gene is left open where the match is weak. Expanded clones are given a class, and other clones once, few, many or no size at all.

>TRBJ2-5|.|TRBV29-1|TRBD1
TGCAGCCCCTACAACTTGGACAGGACAGGGAGGGAGACCCAGTACTTC
CSPYNLDRTGRETQYF
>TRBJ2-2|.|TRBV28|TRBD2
TGTGCCAGCAGTTTAATTAGCGGGGGGGCCGGGGAGCTGTTTTTT
CASSLISGGAGELFF
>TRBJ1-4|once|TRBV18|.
TGTGCCAGCTCAACCGGAGGTTTTGAAAAACTGTTTTTT
CASSTGGFEKLFF
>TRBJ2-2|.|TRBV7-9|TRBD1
TGTGCCAGCAGCATATGGCGGACAGGGGGTCCCGGGGAGCTGTTTTTT
CASSIWRTGGPGELFF
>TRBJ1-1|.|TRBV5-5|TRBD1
TGTGCCAGCAGCTCTGGACAGGGGAACACTGAAGCTTTCTTT
CASSSGQGNTEAFF
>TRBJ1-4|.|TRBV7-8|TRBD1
TGTGCCAGCAGCTTAAGGGCGGGACAGTCTAATGAAAAACTGTTTTTT
CASSLRAGQSNEKLFF
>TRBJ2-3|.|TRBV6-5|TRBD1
TGTGCCAGCAGTTCAGGGACAGGGGTCCCAGATACGCAGTATTTT
CASSSGTGVPDTQYF
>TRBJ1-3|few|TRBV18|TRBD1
TGTGCCAGCTCACCACCGGGACAGTCAAACACCATATATTTT
CASSPPGQSNTIYF
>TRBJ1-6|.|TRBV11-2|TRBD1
TGTGCCAGCAGCCCCAGGACAGGGTTTGGTTCACCCCTCCACTTT
CASSPRTGFGSPLHF
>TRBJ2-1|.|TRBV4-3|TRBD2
TGCGCCAGCAGCCAAGATGGGGGGGGAACGGCCAATGAGCAGTTCTTC
CASSQDGGGTANEQFF
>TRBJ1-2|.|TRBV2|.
TGTGCCAGCAGTGGTCAGGGAGGCGTTTATGGCTACACCTTC
CASSGQGGVYGYTF
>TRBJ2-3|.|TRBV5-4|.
TGTGCCAGCAGCTTGGGCGATTATACGCAGTATTTT
CASSLGDYTQYF
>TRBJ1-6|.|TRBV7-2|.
TGTGCCAGCAGCCGCACAGGGTTAAATTCCCCCCTCCACTTT
CASSRTGLNSPLHF
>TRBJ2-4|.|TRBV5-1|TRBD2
TGCGCCAGCAGCAGGGGACTAGCGGGGGGGCTTGGCAAAAACATTCAGTACTTC
CASSRGLAGGLGKNIQYF
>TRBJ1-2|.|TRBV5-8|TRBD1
TGTGCCAGCAGCTTAGTGACAGGGGAACCTAACTATGGCTACACCTTC
CASSLVTGEPNYGYTF
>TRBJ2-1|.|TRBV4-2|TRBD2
TGTGCCAGCAGCCGGGAGCCGGGACTAGCGGGGAGCTCCTACAATGAGCAGTTCTTC
CASSREPGLAGSSYNEQFF
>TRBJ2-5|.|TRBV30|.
TGTGCCTGGAGTGTAGGGCGGGCCCAAGAGACCCAGTACTTC
CAWSVGRAQETQYF
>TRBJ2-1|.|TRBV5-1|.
TGCGCCAGCAGTCAAACAGGGACCTCCTACAATGAGCAGTTCTTC
CASSQTGTSYNEQFF
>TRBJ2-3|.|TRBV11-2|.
TGTGCCAGCACCTCGGGTGCGGGTCGGTGGGCAGATACGCAGTATTTT
CASTSGAGRWADTQYF
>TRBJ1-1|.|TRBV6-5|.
TGTGCCAGCAGAACGGGAGTCATGAACACTGAAGCTTTCTTT
CASRTGVMNTEAFF
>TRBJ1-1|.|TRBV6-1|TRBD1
TGTGCCAGCAGTGAAGTAATCGGCAGGGGGACTGAAGCTTTCTTT
CASSEVIGRGTEAFF
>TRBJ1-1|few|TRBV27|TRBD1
TGTGCCAGCAGTTTTTCGGGACAGGTGAACACTGAAGCTTTCTTT
CASSFSGQVNTEAFF
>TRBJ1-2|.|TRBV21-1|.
TGTGCCAGCAGCAAAGTTTGGGACAGGGCTTGCTATGGCTACACCTTC
CASSKVWDRACYGYTF
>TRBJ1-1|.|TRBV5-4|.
TGTGCCAGCAGGAGGGCGGGGAGCACTGAAGCTTTCTTT
CASRRAGSTEAFF
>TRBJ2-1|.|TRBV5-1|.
TGCGCCAGCAGCGCGACCCTGACAGGTTACTCCTACAATGAGCAGTTCTTC
CASSATLTGYSYNEQFF
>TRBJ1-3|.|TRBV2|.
TGTGCCAGCCTCAGCGGTGGAAACACCATATATTTT
CASLSGGNTIYF
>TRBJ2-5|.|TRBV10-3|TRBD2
TGTGCCATCAGTGAGCCTACTAGCGGGGGGACACGGTGGGAGACCCAGTACTTC
CAISEPTSGGTRWETQYF
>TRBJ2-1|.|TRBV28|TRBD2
TGTGCCAGCAGTAATCTAGCGGGGGGGCGGGCCGAGCAGTTCTTC
CASSNLAGGRAEQFF
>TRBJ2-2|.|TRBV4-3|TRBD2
TGCGCCAGCAGCCAAGATCTTCCGGGACTAGCGGCCACCGGGGAGCTGTTTTTT
CASSQDLPGLAATGELFF
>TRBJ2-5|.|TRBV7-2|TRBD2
TGTGCCAGCAGCCGCGGGAGATCCCAAGAGACCCAGTACTTC
CASSRGRSQETQYF
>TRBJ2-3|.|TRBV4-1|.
TGCGCCAGCAGCCAAGATCCCGGACTTGAGACAGATACGCAGTATTTT
CASSQDPGLETDTQYF
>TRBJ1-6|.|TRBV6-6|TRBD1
TGTGCCAGCAGTTACGGACAGGCCTATAATTCACCCCTCCACTTT
CASSYGQAYNSPLHF
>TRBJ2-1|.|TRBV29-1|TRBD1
TGCAGCGCCGAAGGACAGGGTCTAAATGAGCAGTTCTTC
CSAEGQGLNEQFF